This T cell receptor beta chain originates from a study of regulatory T cells in long-lasting Graves disease. Study context: By definition, persistent Graves' disease involved antithyroid drugs for over 5 years alongside positive TSH receptor antibodies. Study-level points and caveats: It was in persistent disease that TRBV28, TRBJ1-2 and TRBJ2-5 were favored.

For TCR beta, libraries came from iRepertoire HTBI primers and Arm-PCR of CDR3 regions. TCRdb redid the calling of the multiplex PCR reads with MiXCR, one entry per CDR3 protein. The sample lists 400,000 to 600,000 distinct CDR3 sequences; 20% to 25% were seen once. The time point was: persistent/refractory GD, antithyroid drugs over 5 years with positive TRAb. PBMC-extracted RNA yielded the TCR library. This clonotype was detected many times. Antigen unknown. Per the germline V gene, CDR1 is DFQATT and CDR2 is SNEGSKA (reference sequence). This CDR3 contains 15 residues. The V gene end was trimmed by 3 bases and the J gene end by 7 bases; junction bases not matched to a gene: 8.

The sequencing here drew on peripheral blood mononuclear cells (PBMCs), taken when the disease was refractory, from a patient treated with antithyroid drugs. The genes are TRBV20-1 and TRBJ1-6; 8 positions match TRBD1. The clonotype was recovered from a female donor with Graves disease. The CDR3 region is CSAREQGVGNSPLHF. The CDR3 DNA follows: TGCAGTGCTAGGGAACAGGGGGTGGGGAATTCACCCCTCCACTTT.